This TCR beta chain was captured in a study of cytomegalovirus exposure and HLA in healthy donors. Study-level results: Presence/absence analyses rested on an assumption that sequencing depth was roughly uniform across donors.

As to this clone: Its specificity is unknown.

The CDR3 runs 16 residues. The J segment lost 5 bases and the V segment lost 1 base, leaving 8 bases of the junction unmatched. CDR1 and CDR2 (germline): SGHNT, YYREEE (reference sequence). Regarding donors, all were healthy bone marrow donors. Nominal health characterized the donors when sampled, though unrecorded immune exposures were likely. Amplification used 60 Vbeta primers and 13 Jbeta primers. Per the study methods: In a later analysis, about 9.9 million of tens of millions of unique beta chains occurred in at least two donors. Using immunoSEQ multiplex PCR, the repertoire was profiled, and TCRdb retains in-frame clones only, with some absent. That table supplies the V and J calls and clone size; D and trimming were determined from the DNA. The sample has about 15,000 clones; under 70% are singletons.

The receptor was derived from a woman between 50 and 59 years old in good health and CMV-seropositive. The chain links TRBV5-4 to TRBJ2-3, with TRBD2 matching over 9 bases. Sequenced input: PBMCs. This CDR3 is CASSLTFAGGGDTQYF. Written as DNA, the CDR3 is TGTGCCAGCAGCTTGACCTTCGCGGGAGGGGGAGATACGCAGTATTTT.